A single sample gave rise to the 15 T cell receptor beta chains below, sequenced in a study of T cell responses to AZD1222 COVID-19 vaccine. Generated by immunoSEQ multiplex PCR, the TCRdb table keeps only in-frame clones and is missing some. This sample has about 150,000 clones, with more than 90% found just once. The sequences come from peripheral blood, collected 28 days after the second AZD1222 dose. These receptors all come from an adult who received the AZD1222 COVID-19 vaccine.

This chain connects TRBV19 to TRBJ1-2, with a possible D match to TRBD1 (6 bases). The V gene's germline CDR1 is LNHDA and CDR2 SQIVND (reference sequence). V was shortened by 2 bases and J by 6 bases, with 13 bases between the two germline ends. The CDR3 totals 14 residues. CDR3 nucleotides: TGTGCCAGTAGTATACCCGGTCAGGGGCATGGCTACACCTTC. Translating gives CASSIPGQGHGYTF. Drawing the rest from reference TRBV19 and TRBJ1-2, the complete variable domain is DGGITQSPKYLFRKEGQNVTLSCEQNLNHDAMYWYRQDPGQGLRLIYYSQIVNDFQKGDIAEGYSVSREKKESFPLTVTSAQKNPTAFYLCASSIPGQGHGYTFGSGTRLTVV.

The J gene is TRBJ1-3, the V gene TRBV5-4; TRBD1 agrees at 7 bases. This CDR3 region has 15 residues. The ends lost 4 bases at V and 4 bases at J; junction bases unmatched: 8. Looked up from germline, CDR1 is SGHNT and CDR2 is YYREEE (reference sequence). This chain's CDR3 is CASSPGQHAGNTIYF. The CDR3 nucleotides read TGTGCCAGCAGCCCGGGACAGCATGCCGGAAACACCATATATTTT.

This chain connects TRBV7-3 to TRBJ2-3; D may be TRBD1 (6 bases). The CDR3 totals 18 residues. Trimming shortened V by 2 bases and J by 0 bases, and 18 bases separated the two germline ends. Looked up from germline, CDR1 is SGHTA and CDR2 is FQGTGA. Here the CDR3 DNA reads TGTGCCAGCAGCTTACGGATGTCGGGACAACCTAGCACAGATACGCAGTATTTT. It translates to CASSLRMSGQPSTDTQYF.

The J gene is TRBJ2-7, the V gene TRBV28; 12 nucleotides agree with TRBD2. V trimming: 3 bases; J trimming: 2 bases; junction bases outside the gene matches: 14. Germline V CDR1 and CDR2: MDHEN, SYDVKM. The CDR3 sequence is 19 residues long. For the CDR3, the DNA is TGTGCCAGCAGTTTTGGCTCCGGGACTAGCGGGCCTGCTGCCTACGAGCAGTACTTC. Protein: CASSFGSGTSGPAAYEQYF.

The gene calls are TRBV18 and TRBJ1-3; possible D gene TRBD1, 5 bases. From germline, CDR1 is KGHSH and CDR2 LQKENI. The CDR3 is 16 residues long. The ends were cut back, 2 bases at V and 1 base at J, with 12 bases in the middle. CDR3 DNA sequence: TGTGCCAGCTCACCAGGGGGACTGGGATCTGGAAACACCATATATTTT. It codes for CASSPGGLGSGNTIYF. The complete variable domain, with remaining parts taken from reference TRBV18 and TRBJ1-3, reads NAGVMQNPRHLVRRRGQEARLRCSPMKGHSHVYWYRQLPEEGLKFMVYLQKENIIDESGMPKERFSAEFPKEGPSILRIQQVVRGDSAAYFCASSPGGLGSGNTIYFGEGSWLTVV.

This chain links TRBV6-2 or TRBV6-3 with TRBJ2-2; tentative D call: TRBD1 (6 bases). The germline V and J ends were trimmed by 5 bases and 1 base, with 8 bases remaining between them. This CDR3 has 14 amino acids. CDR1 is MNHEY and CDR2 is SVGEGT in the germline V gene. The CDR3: CASSTTGNTGELFF. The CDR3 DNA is TGTGCCAGCAGTACGACAGGGAACACCGGGGAGCTGTTTTTT.

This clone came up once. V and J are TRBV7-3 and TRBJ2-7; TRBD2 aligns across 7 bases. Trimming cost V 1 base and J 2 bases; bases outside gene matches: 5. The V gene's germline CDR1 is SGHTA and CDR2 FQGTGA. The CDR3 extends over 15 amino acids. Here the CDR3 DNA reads TGTGCCAGCAGCTTAAACGGGGGGTTAACCTACGAGCAGTACTTC. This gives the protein CASSLNGGLTYEQYF.

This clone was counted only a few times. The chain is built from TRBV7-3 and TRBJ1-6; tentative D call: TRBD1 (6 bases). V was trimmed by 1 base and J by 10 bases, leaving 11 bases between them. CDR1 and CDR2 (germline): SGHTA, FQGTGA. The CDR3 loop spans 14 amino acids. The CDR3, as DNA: TGTGCCAGCAGCTTAAACAGGGTTGGATCACCCCTCCACTTT. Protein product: CASSLNRVGSPLHF.

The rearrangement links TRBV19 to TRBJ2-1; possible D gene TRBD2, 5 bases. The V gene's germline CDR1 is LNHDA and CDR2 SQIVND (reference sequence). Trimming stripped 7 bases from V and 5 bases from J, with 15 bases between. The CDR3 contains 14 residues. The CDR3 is CASKRGFLNNEQFF. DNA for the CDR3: TGTGCCAGTAAACGAGGGTTCTTAAACAATGAGCAGTTCTTC. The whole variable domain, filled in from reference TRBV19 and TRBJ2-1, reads DGGITQSPKYLFRKEGQNVTLSCEQNLNHDAMYWYRQDPGQGLRLIYYSQIVNDFQKGDIAEGYSVSREKKESFPLTVTSAQKNPTAFYLCASKRGFLNNEQFFGPGTRLTVL.

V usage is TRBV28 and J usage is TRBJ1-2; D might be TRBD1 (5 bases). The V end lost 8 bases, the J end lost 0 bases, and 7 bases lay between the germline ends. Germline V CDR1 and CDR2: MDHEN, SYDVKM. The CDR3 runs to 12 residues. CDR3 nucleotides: TGTGCCAGCGGGACTTCTAACTATGGCTACACCTTC. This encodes CASGTSNYGYTF.

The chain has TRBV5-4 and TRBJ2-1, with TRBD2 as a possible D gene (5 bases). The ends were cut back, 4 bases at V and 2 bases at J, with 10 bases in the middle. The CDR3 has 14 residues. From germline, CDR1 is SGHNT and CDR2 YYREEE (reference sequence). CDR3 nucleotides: TGTGCCAGCAGCACCCCGGGAACCTACAATGAGCAGTTCTTC. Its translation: CASSTPGTYNEQFF. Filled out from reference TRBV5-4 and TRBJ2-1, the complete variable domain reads ETGVTQSPTHLIKTRGQQVTLRCSSQSGHNTVSWYQQALGQGPQFIFQYYREEENGRGNFPPRFSGLQFPNYSSELNVNALELDDSALYLCASSTPGTYNEQFFGPGTRLTVL.

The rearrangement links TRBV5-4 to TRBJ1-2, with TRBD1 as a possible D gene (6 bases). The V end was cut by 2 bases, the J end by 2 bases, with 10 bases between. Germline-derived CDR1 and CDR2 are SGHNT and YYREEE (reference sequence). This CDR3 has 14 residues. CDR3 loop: CASSFTGPNYGYTF. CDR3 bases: TGTGCCAGCAGCTTCACAGGGCCCAACTATGGCTACACCTTC.

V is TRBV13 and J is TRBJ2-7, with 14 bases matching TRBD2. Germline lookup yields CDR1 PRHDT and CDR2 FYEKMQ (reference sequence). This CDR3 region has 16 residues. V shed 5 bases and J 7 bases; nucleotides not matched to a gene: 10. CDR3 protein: CASSRRLAGGPVEQYF. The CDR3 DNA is TGTGCCAGCAGCAGACGACTAGCGGGAGGGCCAGTAGAGCAGTACTTC.

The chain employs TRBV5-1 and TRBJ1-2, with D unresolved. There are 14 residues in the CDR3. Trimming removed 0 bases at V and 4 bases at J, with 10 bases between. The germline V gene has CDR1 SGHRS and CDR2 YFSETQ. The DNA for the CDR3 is TGCGCCAGCAGCTTGGGCCAACCTGTCTATGGCTACACCTTC. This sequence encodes CASSLGQPVYGYTF.

The CDR3 sequence: CASSLVDSGTDTQYF. CDR3 in DNA: TGTGCCAGCAGCTTAGTCGATAGCGGCACAGATACGCAGTATTTT. The chain uses TRBV7-2 and TRBJ2-3; D might be TRBD2 (5 bases). The CDR3 loop spans 15 amino acids. CDR1 and CDR2 (germline): SGHTA, FQGNSA. V was clipped by 1 base and J by 1 base, with 9 bases between them.